The clone carrying this T cell receptor beta chain has a handful of counts. As yet, its antigen is unknown. The data belong to a study of shared clonotypes between healthy human individuals. Study information: In total, the donors were two women and a few men aged 18 to 49.

The CDR3 extends over 13 amino acids. Germline values: CDR1 MNHEY, CDR2 SVGAGI. The V gene lost 7 bases and the J gene lost 1 base, with 8 bases spanning the gap. Study-level findings and limits: Rarefaction indicated that sorted-subset sequencing remained incomplete although depth was large.

For each subset, genomic DNA was distributed in equal portions over several immunoSEQ plates. Assay: immunoSEQ multiplex PCR; the TCRdb copy retains only in-frame clones and omits some. This sample has about 2.3 million clones; more than 80% occur once, and the top ten carry 0.39%. This receptor was identified in a man aged 18 to 29 in good health. Some clones in this sample may be carry-over from other donors' samples. The sequenced material came from naive CD4+ T cells from PBMCs. Subset defined: CD45RA+ positively selected. This chain links TRBV6-5 with TRBJ1-3; D call uncertain. The CDR3 nucleotides are TGTGCCAGCAAGGTGGTTTCTGGAAACACCATATATTTT. Translation: CASKVVSGNTIYF.